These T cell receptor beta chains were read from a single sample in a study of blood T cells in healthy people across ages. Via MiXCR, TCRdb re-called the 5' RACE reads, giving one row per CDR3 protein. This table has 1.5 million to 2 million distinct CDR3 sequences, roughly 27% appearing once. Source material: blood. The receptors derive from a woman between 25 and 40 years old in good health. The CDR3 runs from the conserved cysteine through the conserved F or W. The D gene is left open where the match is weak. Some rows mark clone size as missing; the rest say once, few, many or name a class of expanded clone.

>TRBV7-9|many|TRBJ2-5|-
TGTGCCAGCAGCCAACTAGGGACTTCCGAAGAGACCCAGTACTTC
CASSQLGTSEETQYF
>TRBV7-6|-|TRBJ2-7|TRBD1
TGTGCCAGCAGCCCCGGGACAGGGGGACCCTGCGAGCAGTACTTC
CASSPGTGGPCEQYF
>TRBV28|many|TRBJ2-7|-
TGTGCCAGCAGTTCGCCGGGCGGGACCCCCTCCTACGAGCAGTACTTC
CASSSPGGTPSYEQYF
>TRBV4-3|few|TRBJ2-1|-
TGCGCCAGCAGCCAACCCGGAGAGCATGAGCAGTTCTTC
CASSQPGEHEQFF
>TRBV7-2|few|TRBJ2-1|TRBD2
TGTGCCAGCAGCTTAGGGAGCGGGGGTAATGAGCAGTTCTTC
CASSLGSGGNEQFF
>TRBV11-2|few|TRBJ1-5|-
TGTGCCAGCAGCTTTACGGGGTATAGCAATCAGCCCCAGCATTTT
CASSFTGYSNQPQHF
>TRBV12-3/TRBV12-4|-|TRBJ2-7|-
TGTGCCAGCAGTTTTGCCCAGCCAGGGTGGATATCCTACGAGCAGTACTTC
CASSFAQPGWISYEQYF
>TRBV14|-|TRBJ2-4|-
TGTGCCAGCAGCCAAGATCCGGCTCCCGGACGGAGAAACATTCAGTACTTC
CASSQDPAPGRRNIQYF
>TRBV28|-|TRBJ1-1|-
TGTGCCAGCAGTCCCTCCACAGGAGTGAACACTGAAGCTTTCTTT
CASSPSTGVNTEAFF
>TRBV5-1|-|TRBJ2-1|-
TGCGCCAGCAGCGGGGGCTCTATGGGGCCAAGGGATGAGCAGTTCTTC
CASSGGSMGPRDEQFF
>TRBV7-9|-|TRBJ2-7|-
TGTGCCAGCAGCTTAGTCCAGGGGGGCTCCGGCGAGCAGTACTTC
CASSLVQGGSGEQYF
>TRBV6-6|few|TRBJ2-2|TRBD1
TGTGCCAGCACCGGGACAGGGACCACCGGGGAGCTGTTTTTT
CASTGTGTTGELFF
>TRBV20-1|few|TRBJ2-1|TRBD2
TGCAGTGCTAGAGATGGCGGACTAGCAGCGTACAATGGGCAGTTCTTC
CSARDGGLAAYNGQFF
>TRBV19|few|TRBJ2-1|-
TGTGCCAGTAGTATAGTCTCCGATGAGCAGTTCTTC
CASSIVSDEQFF
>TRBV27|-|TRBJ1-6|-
TGTGCCAGCCGATCGGGGGAAATGGAGAATTCACCCCTCCACTTT
CASRSGEMENSPLHF
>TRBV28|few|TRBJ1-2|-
TGTGCCAGCACCCCGGCGTCGAGGGTCGGCTACACCTTC
CASTPASRVGYTF
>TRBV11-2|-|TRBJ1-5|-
TGTGCCAGCAGCCTGACGACAGTTAGCAATCAGCCCCAGCATTTT
CASSLTTVSNQPQHF
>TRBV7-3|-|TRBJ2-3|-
TGTACCAGCAGCTTAAGACTTGGCGGGGACACAGATACGCAGTATTTT
CTSSLRLGGDTDTQYF
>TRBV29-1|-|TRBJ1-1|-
TGCAGCGTTAACGAGGGGAACACTGAAGCTTTCTTT
CSVNEGNTEAFF